The clone carrying this T cell receptor beta chain has only a few counts. The antigen remains unidentified. Different DNA sequences within this sample yield the same CDR3. V lost 3 bases and J lost 0, with 8 bases in between. This CDR3 spans 14 amino acids. The germline V gene has CDR1 LNHDA and CDR2 SQIVND (reference sequence). This sample is drawn from a study of beta chain features in type 1 diabetes. About the study: Similarity in age, gender and cell yields was seen between patients and healthy donors.

Reverse transcribing all isolated RNA meant expressed TCRB transcripts were sequenced. Profiled with immunoSEQ multiplex PCR; TCRdb holds only in-frame clones, not every one. The sample consists of 330,000 or so clones, roughly 12% of them appearing once. Study results and caveats: A moderate, significant TCRB CDR3 shortening appeared in type 1 diabetes across four CD4+ subsets. Comparison showed that naive, central memory and Treg TCRB repertoires appeared more similar among patients than among healthy donors. There was a possibility that cDNA sequencing over-represented cells with high TCR expression.

The chain carries TRBV19 and TRBJ2-5; TRBD2 might be the D (6 bases). The receptor's source is a woman under 30 with type 1 diabetes. Sequenced input: naive CD4+ T cells from blood. CDR3 DNA sequence: TGTGCCAGTAGTATTGGGGGGTACCAAGAGACCCAGTACTTC. Its protein is CASSIGGYQETQYF.